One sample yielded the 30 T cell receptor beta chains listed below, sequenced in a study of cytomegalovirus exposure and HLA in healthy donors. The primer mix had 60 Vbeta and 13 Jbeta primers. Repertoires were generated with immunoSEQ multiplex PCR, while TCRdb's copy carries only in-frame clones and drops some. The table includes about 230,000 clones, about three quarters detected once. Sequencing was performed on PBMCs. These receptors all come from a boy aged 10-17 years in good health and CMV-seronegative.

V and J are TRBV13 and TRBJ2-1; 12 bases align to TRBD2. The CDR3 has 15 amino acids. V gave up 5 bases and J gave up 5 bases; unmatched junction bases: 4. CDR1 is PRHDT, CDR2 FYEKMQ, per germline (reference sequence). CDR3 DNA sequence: TGTGCCAGCAGCCCCGGACTAGCGGGAAACAATGAGCAGTTCTTC. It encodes CASSPGLAGNNEQFF.

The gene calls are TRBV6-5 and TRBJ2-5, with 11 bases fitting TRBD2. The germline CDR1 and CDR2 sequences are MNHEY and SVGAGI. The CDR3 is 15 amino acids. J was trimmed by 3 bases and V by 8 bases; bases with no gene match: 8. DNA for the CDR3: TGTGCCAGCGCACCGGGACTAGCGGTTAAAGAGACCCAGTACTTC. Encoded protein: CASAPGLAVKETQYF.

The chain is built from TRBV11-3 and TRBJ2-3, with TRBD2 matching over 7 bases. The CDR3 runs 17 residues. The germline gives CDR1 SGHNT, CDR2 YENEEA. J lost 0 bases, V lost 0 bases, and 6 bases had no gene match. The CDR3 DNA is TGTGCCAGCAGCTTAGAGTGGAAGGGAGGGAGCACAGATACGCAGTATTTT. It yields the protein CASSLEWKGGSTDTQYF. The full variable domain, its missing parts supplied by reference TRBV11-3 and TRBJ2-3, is EAGVVQSPRYKIIEKKQPVAFWCNPISGHNTLYWYLQNLGQGPELLIRYENEEAVDDSQLPKDRFSAERLKGVDSTLKIQPAELGDSAVYLCASSLEWKGGSTDTQYFGPGTRLTVL.

The CDR3 DNA follows: TGTGCCAGCAGTTACTCGATCTCAGGCACCGGGGAGCTGTTTTTT. Residues: CASSYSISGTGELFF. This rearrangement joins TRBV6-6 to TRBJ2-2; D is unclear. Germline CDR1 is MNHNY and CDR2 is SVGAGI (reference sequence). The CDR3 loop spans 15 amino acids. Trimming removed 0 bases at V and 4 bases at J, with 9 bases between.

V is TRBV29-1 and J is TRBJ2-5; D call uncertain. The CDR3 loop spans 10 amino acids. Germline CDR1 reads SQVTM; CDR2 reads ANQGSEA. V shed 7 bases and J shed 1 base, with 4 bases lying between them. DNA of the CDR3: TGCAGCGCTACCCAAGAGACCCAGTACTTC. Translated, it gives CSATQETQYF.

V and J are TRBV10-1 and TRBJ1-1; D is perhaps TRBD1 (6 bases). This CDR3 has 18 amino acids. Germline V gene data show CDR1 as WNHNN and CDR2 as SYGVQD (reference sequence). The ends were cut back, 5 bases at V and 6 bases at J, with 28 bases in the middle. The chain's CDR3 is CASSYQRARGNGKPEAFF. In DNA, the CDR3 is TGCGCCAGCAGTTACCAACGGGCCAGGGGCAATGGCAAGCCTGAAGCTTTCTTT.

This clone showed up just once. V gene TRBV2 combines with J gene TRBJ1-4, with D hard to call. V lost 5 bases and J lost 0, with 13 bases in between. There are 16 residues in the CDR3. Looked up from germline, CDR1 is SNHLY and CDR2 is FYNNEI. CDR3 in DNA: TGTGCCAGCAGTCCAATCCGAGCGGCAACTAATGAAAAACTGTTTTTT. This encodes CASSPIRAATNEKLFF.

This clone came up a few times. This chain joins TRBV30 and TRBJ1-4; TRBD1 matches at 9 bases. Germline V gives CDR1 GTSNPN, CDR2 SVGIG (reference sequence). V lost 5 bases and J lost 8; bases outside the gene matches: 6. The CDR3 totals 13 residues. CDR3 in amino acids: CAWAQGASEKLFF. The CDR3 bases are TGTGCCTGGGCACAGGGGGCGTCAGAAAAACTGTTTTTT.

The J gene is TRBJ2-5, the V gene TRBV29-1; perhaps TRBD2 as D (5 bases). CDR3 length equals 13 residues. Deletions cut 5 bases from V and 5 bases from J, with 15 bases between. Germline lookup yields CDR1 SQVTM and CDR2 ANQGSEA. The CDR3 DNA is TGCAGCGTTTTGGACCGATCGGGGGAGACCCAGTACTTC. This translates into CSVLDRSGETQYF.

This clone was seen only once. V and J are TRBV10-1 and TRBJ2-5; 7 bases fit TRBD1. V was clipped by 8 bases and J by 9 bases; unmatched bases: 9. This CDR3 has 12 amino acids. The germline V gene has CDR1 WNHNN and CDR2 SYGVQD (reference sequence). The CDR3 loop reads CASAERQGPQYF. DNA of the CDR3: TGCGCCAGCGCGGAAAGACAGGGCCCCCAGTACTTC.

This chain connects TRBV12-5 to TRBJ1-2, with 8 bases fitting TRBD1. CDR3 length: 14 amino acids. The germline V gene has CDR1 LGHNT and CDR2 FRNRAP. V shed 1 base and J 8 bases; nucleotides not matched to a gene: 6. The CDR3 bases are TGTGCTAGTGGTTTGGGCAGGGGGCTGGGGGGCTACACCTTC. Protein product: CASGLGRGLGGYTF.

The CDR3 sequence is CASSQVGGRDTQYF. CDR3 sequence (DNA): TGCGCCAGCAGCCAAGTCGGAGGGCGGGATACGCAGTATTTT. The chain carries TRBV4-1 and TRBJ2-3; D may be TRBD2 (6 bases). Per germline, CDR1 MGHRA and CDR2 YSYEKL. The CDR3 totals 14 residues. V lost 1 base and J lost 6, with 11 bases in between.

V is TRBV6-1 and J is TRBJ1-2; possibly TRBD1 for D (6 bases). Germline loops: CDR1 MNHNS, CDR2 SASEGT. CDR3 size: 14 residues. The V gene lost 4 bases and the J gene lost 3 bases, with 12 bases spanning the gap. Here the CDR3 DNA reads TGTGCCAGCAGTGTTGCAGACAGGTACTATGGCTACACCTTC. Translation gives CASSVADRYYGYTF.

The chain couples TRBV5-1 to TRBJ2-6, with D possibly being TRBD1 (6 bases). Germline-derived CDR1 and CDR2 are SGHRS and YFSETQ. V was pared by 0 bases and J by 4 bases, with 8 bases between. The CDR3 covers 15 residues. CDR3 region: CASSLVGAGANVLTF. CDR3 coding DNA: TGCGCCAGCAGCTTGGTGGGGGCAGGGGCCAACGTCCTGACTTTC.

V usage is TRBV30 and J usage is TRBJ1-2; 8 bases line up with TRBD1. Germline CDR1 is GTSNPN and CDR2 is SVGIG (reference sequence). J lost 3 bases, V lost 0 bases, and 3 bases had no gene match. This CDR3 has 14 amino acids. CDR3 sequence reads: CAWSVLTGDYGYTF. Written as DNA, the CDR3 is TGTGCCTGGAGTGTTCTGACAGGGGACTATGGCTACACCTTC. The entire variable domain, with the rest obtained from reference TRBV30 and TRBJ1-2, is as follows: SQTIHQWPATLVQPVGSPLSLECTVEGTSNPNLYWYRQAAGRGLQLLFYSVGIGQISSEVPQNLSASRPQDRQFILSSKKLLLSDSGFYLCAWSVLTGDYGYTFGSGTRLTVV.

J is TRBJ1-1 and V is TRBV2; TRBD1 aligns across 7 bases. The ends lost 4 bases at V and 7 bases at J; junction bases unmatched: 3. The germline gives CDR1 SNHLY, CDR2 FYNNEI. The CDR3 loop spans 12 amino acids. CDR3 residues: CASSVGQFEAFF. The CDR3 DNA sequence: TGTGCCAGCAGTGTGGGACAGTTTGAAGCTTTCTTT.

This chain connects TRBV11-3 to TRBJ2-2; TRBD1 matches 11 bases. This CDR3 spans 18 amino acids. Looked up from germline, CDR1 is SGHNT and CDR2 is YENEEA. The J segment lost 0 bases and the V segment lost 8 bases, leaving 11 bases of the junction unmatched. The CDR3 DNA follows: TGTGCCAGCCTCTTGGACAGGGGGCCGCGAGCGAACACCGGGGAGCTGTTTTTT. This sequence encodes CASLLDRGPRANTGELFF.

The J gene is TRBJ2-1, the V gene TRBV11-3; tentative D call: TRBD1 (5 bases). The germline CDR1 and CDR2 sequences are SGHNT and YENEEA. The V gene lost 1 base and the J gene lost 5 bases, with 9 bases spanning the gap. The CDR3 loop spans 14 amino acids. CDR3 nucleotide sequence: TGTGCCAGCAGCTTAGGGACACCAGACAATGAGCAGTTCTTC. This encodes CASSLGTPDNEQFF.

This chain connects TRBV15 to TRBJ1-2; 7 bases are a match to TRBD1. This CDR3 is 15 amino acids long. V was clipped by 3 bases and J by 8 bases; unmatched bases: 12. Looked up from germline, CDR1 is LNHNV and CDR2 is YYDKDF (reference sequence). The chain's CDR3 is CATSSPQTGINGYTF. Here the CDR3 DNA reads TGTGCCACCAGCAGCCCACAGACAGGGATTAACGGCTACACCTTC.

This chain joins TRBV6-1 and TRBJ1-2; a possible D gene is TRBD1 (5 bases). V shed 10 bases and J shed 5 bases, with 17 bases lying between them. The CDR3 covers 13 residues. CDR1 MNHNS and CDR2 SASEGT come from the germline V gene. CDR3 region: CATSTGETYGYTF. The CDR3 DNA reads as TGTGCCACCTCTACGGGGGAAACTTATGGCTACACCTTC.

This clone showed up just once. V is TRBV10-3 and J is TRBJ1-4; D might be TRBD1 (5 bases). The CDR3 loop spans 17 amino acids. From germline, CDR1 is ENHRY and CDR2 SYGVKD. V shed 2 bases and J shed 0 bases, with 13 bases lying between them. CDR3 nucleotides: TGTGCCATCAGTGAGGACCCTCGACAGACAACTAATGAAAAACTGTTTTTT. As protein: CAISEDPRQTTNEKLFF.

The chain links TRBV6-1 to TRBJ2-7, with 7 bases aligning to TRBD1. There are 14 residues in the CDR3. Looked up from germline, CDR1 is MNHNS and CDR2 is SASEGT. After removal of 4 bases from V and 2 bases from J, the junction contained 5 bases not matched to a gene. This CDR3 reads CASSGGQETYEQYF. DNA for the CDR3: TGTGCCAGCAGTGGCGGACAGGAAACCTACGAGCAGTACTTC.

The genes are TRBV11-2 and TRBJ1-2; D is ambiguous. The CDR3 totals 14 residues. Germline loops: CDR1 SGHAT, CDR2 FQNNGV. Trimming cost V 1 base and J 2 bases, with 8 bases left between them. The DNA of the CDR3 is TGTGCCAGCAGCTTAGTGGGAGGGAACTATGGCTACACCTTC. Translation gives CASSLVGGNYGYTF.

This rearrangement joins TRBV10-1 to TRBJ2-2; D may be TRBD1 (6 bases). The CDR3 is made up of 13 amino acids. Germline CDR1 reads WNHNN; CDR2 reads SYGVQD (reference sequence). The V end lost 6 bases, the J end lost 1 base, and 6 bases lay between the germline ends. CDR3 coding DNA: TGCGCCAGCAGCAGGGGGAACACCGGGGAGCTGTTTTTT. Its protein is CASSRGNTGELFF.

The CDR3 here is CASSVAGKRSGANVLTF. The CDR3 DNA is TGTGCCAGCAGCGTAGCGGGGAAACGCTCTGGGGCCAACGTCCTGACTTTC. V and J are TRBV9 and TRBJ2-6, with D possibly matching TRBD2 (5 bases). Per germline, CDR1 SGDLS and CDR2 YYNGEE. The CDR3 covers 17 residues. With 0 bases removed from V and 0 bases from J, the gap between germline ends came to 10 bases.

The CDR3 coding sequence is TGCGCCAGCAGCGGAGTCATGGACACTGAAGCTTTCTTT. Translating it yields CASSGVMDTEAFF. V and J are TRBV5-1 and TRBJ1-1; no clear D gene. There are 13 residues in the CDR3. Trimming removed 4 bases at V and 3 bases at J, with 10 bases between. The germline gives CDR1 SGHRS, CDR2 YFSETQ.

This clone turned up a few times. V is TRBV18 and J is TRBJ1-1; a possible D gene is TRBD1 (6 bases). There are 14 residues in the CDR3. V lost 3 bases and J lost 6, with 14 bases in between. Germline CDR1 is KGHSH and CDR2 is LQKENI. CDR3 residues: CASSPNRESAEAFF. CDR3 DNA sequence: TGTGCCAGCTCACCGAACAGGGAAAGCGCTGAAGCTTTCTTT.

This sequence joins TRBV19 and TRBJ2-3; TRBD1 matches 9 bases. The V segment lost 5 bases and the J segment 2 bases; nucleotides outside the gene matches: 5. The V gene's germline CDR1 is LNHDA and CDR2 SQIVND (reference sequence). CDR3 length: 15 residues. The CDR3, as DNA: TGTGCCAGTAGTCCAGACAGGGGGGACACAGATACGCAGTATTTT. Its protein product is CASSPDRGDTDTQYF.

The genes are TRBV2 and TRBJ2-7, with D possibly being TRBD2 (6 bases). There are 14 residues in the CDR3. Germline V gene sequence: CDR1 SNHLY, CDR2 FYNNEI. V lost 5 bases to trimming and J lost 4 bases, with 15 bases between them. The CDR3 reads CASSPLDGSYEQYF. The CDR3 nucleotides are TGTGCCAGCAGTCCTCTGGACGGGAGTTACGAGCAGTACTTC.

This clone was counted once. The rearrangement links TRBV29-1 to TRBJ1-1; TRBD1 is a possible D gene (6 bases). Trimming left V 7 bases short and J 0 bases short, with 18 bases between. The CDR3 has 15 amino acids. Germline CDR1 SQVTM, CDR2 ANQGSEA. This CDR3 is CSGVGNRALNTEAFF. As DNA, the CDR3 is TGCAGCGGGGTAGGAAACAGGGCTTTGAACACTGAAGCTTTCTTT. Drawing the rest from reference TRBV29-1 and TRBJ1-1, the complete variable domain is SAVISQKPSRDICQRGTSLTIQCQVDSQVTMMFWYRQQPGQSLTLIATANQGSEATYESGFVIDKFPISRPNLTFSTLTVSNMSPEDSSIYLCSGVGNRALNTEAFFGQGTRLTVV.